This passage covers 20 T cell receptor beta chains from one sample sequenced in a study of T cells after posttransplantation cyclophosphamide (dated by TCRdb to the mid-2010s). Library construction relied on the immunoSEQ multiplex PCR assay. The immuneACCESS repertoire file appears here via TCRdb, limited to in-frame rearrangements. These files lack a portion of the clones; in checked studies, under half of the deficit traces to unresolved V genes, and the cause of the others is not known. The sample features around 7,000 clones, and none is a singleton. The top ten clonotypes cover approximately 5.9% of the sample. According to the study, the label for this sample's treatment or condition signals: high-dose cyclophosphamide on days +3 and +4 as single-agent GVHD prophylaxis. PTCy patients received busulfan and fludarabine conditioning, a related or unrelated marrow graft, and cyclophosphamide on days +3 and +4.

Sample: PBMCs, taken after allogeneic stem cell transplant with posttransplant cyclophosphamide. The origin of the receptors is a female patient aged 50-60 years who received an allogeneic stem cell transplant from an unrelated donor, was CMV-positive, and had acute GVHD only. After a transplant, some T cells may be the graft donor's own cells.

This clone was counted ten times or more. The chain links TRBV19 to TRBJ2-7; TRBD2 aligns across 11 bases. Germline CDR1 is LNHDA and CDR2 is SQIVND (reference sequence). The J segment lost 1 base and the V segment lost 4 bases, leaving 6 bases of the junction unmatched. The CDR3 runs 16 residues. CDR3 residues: CASSKAGTSGSYEQYF. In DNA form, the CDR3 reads TGTGCCAGTAGTAAGGCCGGGACTAGCGGTTCCTACGAGCAGTACTTC.

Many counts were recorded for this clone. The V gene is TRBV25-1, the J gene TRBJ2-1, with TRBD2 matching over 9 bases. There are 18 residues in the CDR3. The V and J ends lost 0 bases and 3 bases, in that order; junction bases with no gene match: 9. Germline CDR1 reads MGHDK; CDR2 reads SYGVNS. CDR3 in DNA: TGTGCCAGCAGTGAATATATGACTAGCGGTAGACTCTACAATGAGCAGTTCTTC. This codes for CASSEYMTSGRLYNEQFF.

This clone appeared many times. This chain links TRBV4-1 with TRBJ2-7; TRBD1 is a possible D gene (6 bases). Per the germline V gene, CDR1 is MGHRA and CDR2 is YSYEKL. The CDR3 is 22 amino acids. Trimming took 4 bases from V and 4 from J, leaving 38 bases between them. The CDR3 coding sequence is TGCGCCAGCAGCCCCCAGGAAGACGCATCCGTTCAGGGACATCCTCGGGATTACGAGCAGTACTTC. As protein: CASSPQEDASVQGHPRDYEQYF.

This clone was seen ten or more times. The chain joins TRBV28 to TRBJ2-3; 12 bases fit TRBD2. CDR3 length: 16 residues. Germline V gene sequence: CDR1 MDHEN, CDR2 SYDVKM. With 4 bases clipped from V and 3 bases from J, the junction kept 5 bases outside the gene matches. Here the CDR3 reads CASSSPSGRVTDTQYF. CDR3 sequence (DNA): TGTGCCAGCAGTTCCCCTAGCGGGAGGGTGACAGATACGCAGTATTTT.

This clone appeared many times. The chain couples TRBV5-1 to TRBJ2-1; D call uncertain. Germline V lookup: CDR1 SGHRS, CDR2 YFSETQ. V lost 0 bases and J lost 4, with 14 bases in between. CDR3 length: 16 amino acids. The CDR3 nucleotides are TGCGCCAGCAGCTTGGGGCGCGAGGCCCGGTACAATGAGCAGTTCTTC. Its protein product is CASSLGREARYNEQFF.

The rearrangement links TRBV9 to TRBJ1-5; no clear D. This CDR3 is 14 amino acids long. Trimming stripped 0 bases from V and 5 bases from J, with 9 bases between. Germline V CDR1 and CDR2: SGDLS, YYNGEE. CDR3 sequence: CASSVAAEYQPQHF. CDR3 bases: TGTGCCAGCAGCGTAGCAGCGGAGTATCAGCCCCAGCATTTT.

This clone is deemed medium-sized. Here the CDR3 reads CASSPDRATIYF. The DNA for the CDR3 is TGTGCCAGCAGCCCCGACAGGGCCACCATATATTTT. The chain is built from TRBV7-2 and TRBJ1-3, with 7 bases matching TRBD1. There are 12 residues in the CDR3. Germline values: CDR1 SGHTA, CDR2 FQGNSA. J was trimmed by 9 bases and V by 5 bases; bases with no gene match: 4.

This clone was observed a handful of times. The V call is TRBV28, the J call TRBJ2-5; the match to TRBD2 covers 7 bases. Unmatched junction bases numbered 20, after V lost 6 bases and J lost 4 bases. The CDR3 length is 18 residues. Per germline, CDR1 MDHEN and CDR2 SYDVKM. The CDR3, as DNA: TGTGCCAGCAGCTCGCTCCTAGCGGAGGCGGGGAGAATAGAGACCCAGTACTTC. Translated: CASSSLLAEAGRIETQYF.

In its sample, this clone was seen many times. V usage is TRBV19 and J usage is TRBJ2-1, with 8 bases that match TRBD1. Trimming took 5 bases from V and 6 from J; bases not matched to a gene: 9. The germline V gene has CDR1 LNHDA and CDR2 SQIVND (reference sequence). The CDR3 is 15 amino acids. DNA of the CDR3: TGTGCCAGTAGTTCCCCGGACAGGGTGGGCAATGAGCAGTTCTTC. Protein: CASSSPDRVGNEQFF. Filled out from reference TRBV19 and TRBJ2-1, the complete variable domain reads DGGITQSPKYLFRKEGQNVTLSCEQNLNHDAMYWYRQDPGQGLRLIYYSQIVNDFQKGDIAEGYSVSREKKESFPLTVTSAQKNPTAFYLCASSSPDRVGNEQFFGPGTRLTVL.

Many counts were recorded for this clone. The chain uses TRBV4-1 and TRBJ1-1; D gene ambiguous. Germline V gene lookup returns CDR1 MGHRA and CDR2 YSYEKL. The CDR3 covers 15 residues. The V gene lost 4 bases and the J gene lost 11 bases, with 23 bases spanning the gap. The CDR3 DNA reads TGCGCCAGCAGCCCCCCACTGACACCGGAGGGATGGGCTTTCTTT. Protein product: CASSPPLTPEGWAFF.

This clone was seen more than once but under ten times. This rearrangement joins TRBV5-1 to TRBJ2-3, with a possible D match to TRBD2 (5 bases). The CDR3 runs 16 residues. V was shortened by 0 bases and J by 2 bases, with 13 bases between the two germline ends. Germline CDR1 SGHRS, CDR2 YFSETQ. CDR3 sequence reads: CASSLGDGDHTDTQYF. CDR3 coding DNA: TGCGCCAGCAGCTTGGGTGACGGGGATCACACAGATACGCAGTATTTT.

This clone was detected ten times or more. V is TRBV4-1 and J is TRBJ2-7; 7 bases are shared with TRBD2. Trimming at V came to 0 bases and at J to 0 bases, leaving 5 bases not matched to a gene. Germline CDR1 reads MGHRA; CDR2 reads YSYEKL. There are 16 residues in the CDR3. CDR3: CASSQDRREGSYEQYF. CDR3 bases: TGCGCCAGCAGCCAAGATAGGAGGGAGGGCTCCTACGAGCAGTACTTC.

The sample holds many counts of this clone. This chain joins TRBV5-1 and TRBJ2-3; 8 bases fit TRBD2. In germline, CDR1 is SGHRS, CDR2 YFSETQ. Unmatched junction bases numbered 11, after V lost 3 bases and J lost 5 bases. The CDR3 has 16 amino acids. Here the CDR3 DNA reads TGCGCCAGCAGCTCCAGCGGGAGTGGGGGGGGAGATACGCAGTATTTT. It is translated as CASSSSGSGGGDTQYF.

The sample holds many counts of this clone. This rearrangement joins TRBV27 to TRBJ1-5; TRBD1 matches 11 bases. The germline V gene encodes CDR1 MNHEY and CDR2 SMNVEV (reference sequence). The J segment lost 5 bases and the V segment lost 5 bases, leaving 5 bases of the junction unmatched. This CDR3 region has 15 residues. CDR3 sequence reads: CASSPRTGGDQPQHF. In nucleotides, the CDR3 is TGTGCCAGCAGTCCGCGGACAGGGGGCGATCAGCCCCAGCATTTT.

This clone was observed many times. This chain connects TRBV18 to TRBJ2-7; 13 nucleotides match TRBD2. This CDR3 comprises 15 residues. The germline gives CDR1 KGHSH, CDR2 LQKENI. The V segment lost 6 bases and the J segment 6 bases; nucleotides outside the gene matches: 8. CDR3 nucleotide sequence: TGTGCCAGCTCGTCAGGGACTAGCGGGAAAAGCGAGCAGTACTTC. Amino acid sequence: CASSSGTSGKSEQYF.

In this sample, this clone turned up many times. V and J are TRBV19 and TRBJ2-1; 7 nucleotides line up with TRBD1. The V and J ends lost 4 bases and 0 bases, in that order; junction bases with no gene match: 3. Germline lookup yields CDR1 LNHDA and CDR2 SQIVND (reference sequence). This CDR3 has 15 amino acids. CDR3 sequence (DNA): TGTGCCAGTAGTACGGCAGGGGGCTCCTACAATGAGCAGTTCTTC. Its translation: CASSTAGGSYNEQFF.

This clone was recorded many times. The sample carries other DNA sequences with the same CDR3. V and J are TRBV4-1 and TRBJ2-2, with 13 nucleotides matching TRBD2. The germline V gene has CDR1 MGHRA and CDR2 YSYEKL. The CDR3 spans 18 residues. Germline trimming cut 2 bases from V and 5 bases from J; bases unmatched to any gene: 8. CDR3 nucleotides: TGCGCCAGCAGCCAATGGACTAGCGGGAGAAGAGGGACCGGGGAGCTGTTTTTT. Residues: CASSQWTSGRRGTGELFF.

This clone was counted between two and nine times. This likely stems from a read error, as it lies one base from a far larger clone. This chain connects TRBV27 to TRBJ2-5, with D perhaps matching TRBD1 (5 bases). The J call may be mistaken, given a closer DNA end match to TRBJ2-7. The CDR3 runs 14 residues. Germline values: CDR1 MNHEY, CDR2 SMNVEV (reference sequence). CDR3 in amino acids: CASSFQDISYEQYF. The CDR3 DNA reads TGTGCCAGCAGTTTCCAGGACATCTCCTACGAGCAGTACTTC.

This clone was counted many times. CDR3 sequence: CASKLSGGANVLTF. In DNA form, the CDR3 reads TGTGCCAGCAAGTTATCGGGGGGGGCCAACGTCCTGACTTTC. The J gene is TRBJ2-6, the V gene TRBV28; D possibly corresponds to TRBD2 (5 bases). The V and J ends lost 7 bases and 4 bases respectively, with 11 bases between them. CDR1 and CDR2 from the germline V gene are MDHEN and SYDVKM. The CDR3 runs to 14 residues. The whole variable domain, remainder taken from reference TRBV28 and TRBJ2-6, is DVKVTQSSRYLVKRTGEKVFLECVQDMDHENMFWYRQDPGLGLRLIYFSYDVKMKEKGDIPEGYSVSREKKERFSLILESASTNQTSMYLCASKLSGGANVLTFGAGSRLTVL.

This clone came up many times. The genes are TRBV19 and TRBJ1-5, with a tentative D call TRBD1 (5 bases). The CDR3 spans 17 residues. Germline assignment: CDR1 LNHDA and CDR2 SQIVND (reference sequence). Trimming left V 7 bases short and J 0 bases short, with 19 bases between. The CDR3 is CASTPSRTPYSNQPQHF. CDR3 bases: TGTGCCAGTACCCCCTCCCGGACACCTTATAGCAATCAGCCCCAGCATTTT.